The present T cell receptor beta chain was sequenced within a study of post-analysis software for immune sequencing data. For the study at large: Disease trajectories encompassed relapsing-remitting, secondary progressive and progressive-relapsing multiple sclerosis. Study conclusions and caveats: The normalized Chao1 diversity of multiple sclerosis patients was significantly lower than that of controls.

TCR beta libraries were prepared from cDNA with unique molecular identifiers. One entry per CDR3 protein, called by TCRdb with MiXCR from the PCR reads. Among about 460,000 distinct CDR3 sequences, around 40% were seen once, and the ten largest hold about 12%. As for this clonotype: Its antigen is not identified.

The origin of this receptor is a girl aged 10 to 17 with multiple sclerosis. Sequenced sample: blood.

Here the CDR3 reads CASRTTRGADTQYF. For the CDR3, the DNA is TGTGCCAGCAGAACAACCAGGGGCGCAGATACGCAGTATTTT. The V gene is TRBV12-3 or TRBV12-4, the J gene TRBJ2-3; D is possibly TRBD1 (6 bases). V was trimmed by 6 bases and J by 4 bases, leaving 14 bases between them. CDR3 length: 14 amino acids.